This record looks at one T cell receptor beta chain sequence and its context. Its antigen is unknown. The germline CDR1 and CDR2 sequences are SGHRS and YFSETQ. The CDR3 runs to 14 residues. V was trimmed by 0 bases and J by 7 bases, leaving 13 bases between them. Profiled with immunoSEQ multiplex PCR; TCRdb holds only in-frame clones, not every one. The sample contains more than 75,000 clones, 70% to 90% of which appear only once. The data were taken from a study of OX40 agonist ivuxolimab in advanced cancers. Study in general: At 0.01 to 10 mg/kg, ivuxolimab was administered intravenously to patients every 2 weeks. Three dose-escalation patients had partial responses: one with hepatocellular carcinoma and two with cutaneous melanoma. General study results and limits: Dose levels from 0.1 to 3.0 mg/kg saw CD4+ and CD8+ blood T cells expand clonally by week 6. The specificity for antigen of the expanded peripheral T cells was not determined.

The J gene is TRBJ2-5, the V gene TRBV5-1, with a possible D match to TRBD1 (6 bases). This sequence originates from an adult with an advanced solid tumor such as melanoma, head and neck, liver or kidney cancer. The specimen comprised CD4+ or CD8+ T cells sorted from blood, sampled in a trial of the OX40 agonist ivuxolimab. CDR3 sequence: CASSLDVRGGTQYF. The CDR3 DNA reads TGCGCCAGCAGCTTGGATGTCAGGGGTGGGACCCAGTACTTC.